The present T cell receptor (beta chain) was sequenced within a study of cytomegalovirus exposure and HLA in healthy donors (dated by TCRdb to the late 2010s). Regarding the complete study: An earlier analysis of 587 of the donors reported 276 Gb of sequence data and 100 million to 120 million unique TCR beta sequences obtained from roughly 170 million T cells. About 330 gigabases of sequencing data and 91 million or so unique TCR sequences made up an early release that covered 640 HLA-typed donors. Among the roughly 370 genotyped donors, approximately 77% belonged to the genetic ancestry cluster associated with self-reported Caucasian donors. The aim of the study was to test whether cataloging public T cell receptors could identify signatures of past pathogen exposure. The study used immunosequencing to profile the T cell repertoires of 600 to 850 subjects and linked those repertoires to cytomegalovirus serostatus. In addition to the first cohort of roughly 670 subjects, a separate validation cohort of 130 or so different subjects was used. To predict cytomegalovirus infection status, the study combined high-throughput TCR immunosequencing, statistical association of individual TCRs with disease status, and machine learning. A later analysis re-analyzed previously published TCR beta repertoires from 666 donors and added high-resolution HLA genotyping to study TCR occurrence patterns. In the later analysis, no new phenotypic data were used to find candidate immune exposures; instead, reliance was placed on TCR beta sequences and their occurrence across donors. An earlier analysis of several hundred of the donors applied high-throughput TCR beta sequencing to assess whether each TCR beta V gene segment acted as functional or pseudogenic. Donor age, sex, ethnicity and CMV serostatus were collected together with the repertoire data. In a later genetic analysis, genome-wide SNP genotypes for 398 of the 666 donors were used, and that subset was treated as a discovery cohort. Every discovery cohort repertoire had been produced on one sequencing platform. HLA typing covered class I and class II loci at four-digit resolution. The number of donors typed differed by locus, with 629-630 for A, B, C, DRB1 and DQB1, around 520 for DQA1, over 600 for DPA1, and 400 to 490 for DPB1. Roughly five DR-DQ haplotypes were treated as single units for association and clustering because of strong linkage in the cohort. Across around 400 genotyped donors of the cohort, an average of about 250,000 unique TCR beta nucleotide sequences per donor were sequenced, and roughly 20% of those sequences were non-productive. Beyond this particular receptor, the publication reports: Several of the top co-occurrence clusters appeared to be linked to parvovirus B19, influenza, CMV and Epstein-Barr virus, according to a later analysis. Because counts were too low, approximately 15 rarely observed V segments, including chromosome 9 orphons, were excluded from the earlier analysis of under 650 of the donors. A few of the identified cytomegalovirus-associated TCR beta chains were confirmed in vitro to be specific for cytomegalovirus antigens. The classifier was reported to diagnose cytomegalovirus status with high specificity and sensitivity in both the original and validation cohorts. Across donors, most TCR sequences were observed very rarely, whereas some public TCRs were present in many individuals. A later analysis found that TCR association rates varied across HLA loci, with DRB1 alleles showing the most associated TCRs and HLA-C alleles the fewest. Broadly in line with IMGT annotations, most TCR beta V segments showed up in productive rearrangements about 90% or about 30% of the time in an earlier analysis of several hundred of the donors. The authors suggested that the approach could potentially be generalized to other disease states and immunological phenotypes. The 87-base-pair reads could not distinguish some IMGT-functional V segments, including TRBV6-2 and TRBV6-3, so those segments were excluded. Assigning TCR associations to individual alleles was difficult when HLA alleles, especially DR and DQ, strongly co-occurred. According to a later analysis, most CMV-associated TCR beta chains appeared to be HLA-restricted, and the HLA associations seemed to be driven largely by CMV exposure. Because HLA typing was missing for some donors at each locus, association tests included only the typed subset. A later analysis associated about 18,000 TCR beta sequences with specific HLA alleles at a false discovery rate of 0.05. In a later analysis, HLA-associated TCR beta chains were found to be more clonally expanded and to have lower generation probabilities than equally common non-associated chains. A cluster of highly shared sequence variants was judged likely to represent a technical artifact of the sequencing pipeline. Correlated functional status among segregating V segments might reflect linkage disequilibrium, but an unknown experimental factor could not be ruled out. CMV serostatus was the only immune exposure information available for the cohort. Roughly uniform sequencing depth across donors was assumed in presence/absence analyses, although this assumption may not hold. Only TCR beta chains were sequenced in this cohort, and the absence of alpha or paired-chain data limited detectable features. A further reported finding was that TCR beta sequences accurately predicted the HLA-A and HLA-B alleles for most subjects in the first cohort. The study gave a list of 150 to 200 TCR beta chains associated with cytomegalovirus. An association between a missense DCLRE1C variant and V-gene and J-gene trimming of TCR beta chains was found in a later genetic analysis and replicated in an independent cohort. According to a later genetic analysis, donors in an Asian-associated ancestry cluster had fewer N-insertions in productive TCRs than the roughly 700-donor mean.

A word on this clone: The clone's antigen remains unknown. The input lacks base qualities; no much larger clone sits a single base away.

The library was built by means of the immunoSEQ multiplex PCR assay. The multiplex PCR relied on a mix of 60 forward primers for TCR Vbeta segments and 13 reverse primers for TCR Jbeta segments. A multiplex PCR assay on genomic DNA amplified the CDR3 region of rearranged TCR beta genes. The amplified TCR beta libraries were sequenced on the Illumina HiSeq System as 87-base-pair reads. From the authors' description of their analysis: Across the 640 or so repertoires, a later analysis counted 80 million or so unique TCR beta chains, about 10 million of which were shared by at least two donors. To remove PCR and sequencing errors, raw reads were error-corrected and collapsed into unique sequences using a nearest-neighbor algorithm that merged closely related sequences. CDR3 sequences were aligned to IMGT reference sequences to assign V, D and J gene segments. Each retained sequence needed at least a six-nucleotide match to both a V gene segment and a J gene segment. A rearrangement counted as productive if the CDR3 had no stop codons and remained in frame with V and J, and every other rearrangement counted as non-productive. Following IMGT convention, CDR3 was defined as the stretch from the second conserved V-encoded cysteine up to the conserved J-encoded phenylalanine. In an earlier analysis of more than 550 of the donors, sequences lacking an unambiguous match to a single V gene segment were excluded. An earlier analysis of fewer than 750 of the donors classified V segments as functional when productive rearrangements were above 56.7% and as segregating when the standard deviation between donors was above 5%. A statistical classification framework was built for diagnosing cytomegalovirus status from the catalog of TCR beta chain sequences. A later analysis assigned V and J genes by comparing TCR nucleotide sequences with IMGT/GENE-DB human TR gene sequences. Using the TCRdist pipeline, a later analysis assigned CDR3 sequences along with most-parsimonious VDJ recombination scenarios. A later analysis defined each TCR beta chain by its CDR3 amino acid sequence plus V-gene family, and excluded reads lacking a unique V-gene family. A later analysis removed 450 to 600 highly shared, low-generation-probability nucleotide sequences to deal with suspected cross-contamination and a sequencing artifact. In a later analysis, a clonal expansion index for each public chain was calculated from normalized within-repertoire ranks of inferred template counts. In a later analysis, generation probabilities were computed using a VDJ recombination model fitted to out-of-frame rearrangements, and the results were checked against IGoR. In a later analysis, hypergeometric tests were used to score TCR-TCR, TCR-HLA and TCR-CMV co-occurrence, with a repertoire-size bias correction applied to TCR pairs. To estimate false discovery rates, a later analysis permuted the HLA or CMV assignments 20 times. In a later analysis, co-occurring TCRs were grouped using DBSCAN, and TCRdist sequence similarity was added for clustering within HLA-allele-positive subsets. Repertoires with fewer than 30,000 or more than 120,000 public chains, plus five repertoires with anomalous nucleotide sharing, were excluded from co-occurrence clustering. Imported from immuneACCESS, the table was reduced by TCRdb to in-frame sequences with V and J called. These copies leave out some clones; in studies compared against another copy, an unresolved V gene accounts for under half, and the cause of the remainder is not known. V and J calls and clone size are as listed in that table; D and trimming were resolved from the DNA. The sample has around 130,000 clones on record, over 75% of them singletons. The ten largest make up 1.5% of the sample.

The cohort comprised several hundred healthy bone marrow donors. All cohort members were sampled while nominally healthy, although unrecorded immune exposures were likely present. The donor tested CMV seronegative, placing the donor among the roughly 340 seronegative members of the cohort. Every donor gave a peripheral blood sample, and the peripheral blood mononuclear cells from that sample were used for TCR beta sequencing. The Qiagen DNeasy Blood Extraction Kit was used to extract genomic DNA from the blood cell samples. Sequences MGHRA (CDR1) and YSYEKL (CDR2) are obtained from the germline V gene. From its cysteine to its phenylalanine, the CDR3 spans 15 amino acids. Solely the CDR3 DNA is kept, with 45 bases framed from the first base.

This clonotype was sampled from a woman aged 18-29 years in good health and CMV-seronegative. Material for sequencing was PBMCs. The sequence is built from TRBV4-1 and TRBJ2-5; TRBD1 fits 7 bases in the junction. Near its end, the DNA agrees better with TRBJ2-7, so the J call may be wrong. The CDR3 has the sequence CASSQDYRGSYEQYF. The DNA is as follows: TGCGCCAGCAGCCAAGACTACAGGGGATCCTACGAGCAGTACTTC.